This passage covers 2 T cell receptor beta chains from one sample sequenced in a study of cytomegalovirus exposure and HLA in healthy donors. This table comes from immunoSEQ multiplex PCR, and its TCRdb copy is limited to in-frame clones, with some not included. Of roughly 310,000 clones listed, around 90% are singletons. Sequencing was carried out using PBMCs. The receptors come from a man aged 25-40 years in good health and CMV-seronegative.

The chain carries TRBV7-8 and TRBJ1-2; TRBD1 matches 9 bases. V dropped 5 bases and J dropped 4; count of bases not matched to a gene: 5. From germline, CDR1 is SGHVS and CDR2 FQNEAQ. The CDR3 contains 14 residues. CDR3 DNA: TGTGCCAGCAGCCCCGGGACAGGGTCCTATGGCTACACCTTC. Translation: CASSPGTGSYGYTF.

The chain links TRBV2 to TRBJ1-1, with TRBD1 matching 8 bases. Germline CDR1 is SNHLY and CDR2 is FYNNEI. The junction had 6 bases not matched to a gene; V was cut back by 6 bases and J by 6 bases. CDR3 length equals 13 residues. The CDR3 DNA is TGTGCCAGCAGCTACAGGGGGGGGGCTGAAGCTTTCTTT. Protein: CASSYRGGAEAFF.